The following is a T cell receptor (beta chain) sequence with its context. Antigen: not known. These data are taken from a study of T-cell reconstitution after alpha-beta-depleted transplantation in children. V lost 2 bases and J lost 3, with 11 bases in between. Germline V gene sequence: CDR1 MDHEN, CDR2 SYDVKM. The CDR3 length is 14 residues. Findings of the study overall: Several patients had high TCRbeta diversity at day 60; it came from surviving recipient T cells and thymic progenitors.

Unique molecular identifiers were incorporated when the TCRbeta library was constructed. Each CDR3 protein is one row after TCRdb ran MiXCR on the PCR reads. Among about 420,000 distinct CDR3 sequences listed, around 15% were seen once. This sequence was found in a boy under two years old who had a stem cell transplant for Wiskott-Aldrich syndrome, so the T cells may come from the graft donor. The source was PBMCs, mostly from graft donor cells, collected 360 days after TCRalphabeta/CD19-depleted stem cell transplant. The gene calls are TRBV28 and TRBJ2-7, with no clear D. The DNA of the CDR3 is TGTGCCAGCAGTTTAACCTGGTCCCTCTACGAGCAGTACTTC. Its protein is CASSLTWSLYEQYF.